The sequence of this T cell receptor beta chain was determined in a study of identical twins. Study results and limitations: There were fewer insertions in abundant cord blood beta clonotypes, but memory repertoires showed no such pattern. Models, which agreed with sharing between unrelated individuals, nonetheless underestimated the out-of-frame TCR alpha sharing seen in monozygotic twins.

A universal primer site was created by template switching, with the cDNA bearing unique molecular identifiers. TCRdb ran MiXCR on the 5' RACE reads and lists one entry per CDR3 protein. The sample consists of about 690,000 distinct CDR3 sequences, 6.1% of them appearing once. This clonotype has a count of ten or more. The antigen is not known. There are 16 residues in the CDR3. Trimming pared 5 bases from V and 0 bases from J, leaving 11 bases between. This sequence joins TRBV12-3 or TRBV12-4 and TRBJ1-6, with D maybe TRBD1 (5 bases). The receptor's source is a man younger than 35 in good health. Input material: naive T cells sorted from blood. The CDR3 DNA is TGTGCCAGCAGTCCAGGGCTCAGCTCCTATAATTCACCCCTCCACTTT. Encoded protein: CASSPGLSSYNSPLHF.